The T cell receptor (beta chain) described here comes from a study of T-cell reconstitution after alpha-beta-depleted transplantation in children. V was cut by 1 base and J by 2 bases, with 5 bases left in between. The CDR3 spans 12 residues. In germline, CDR1 is DFQATT, CDR2 SNEGSKA (reference sequence). Using unique molecular identifiers, the investigators prepared the TCRbeta library. TCRdb ran MiXCR on the PCR reads and lists one entry per CDR3 protein. Of 150,000 to 200,000 distinct CDR3 sequences in the sample, about 6.8% were seen once. This clonotype was observed at least ten times. Here the sequenced sample was PBMCs from the stem cell graft donor, taken from the stem cell graft. This sequence was found in a human donor who donated a stem cell graft to a child with Wiskott-Aldrich syndrome. This chain links TRBV20-1 with TRBJ1-1; D is unclear. CDR3 in amino acids: CSARVRNTEAFF. DNA for the CDR3: TGCAGTGCTAGAGTTAGAAACACTGAAGCTTTCTTT.